Listed below are T cell receptor beta chains from one sample, sequenced in a study of monozygotic twins with inflammatory bowel disease. From the 5' RACE reads, TCRdb lists one entry per CDR3 protein and no DNA. Its clone listing holds more than 350,000 distinct CDR3 sequences. Sequences were obtained from blood. The receptor set was obtained from a human donor with ulcerative colitis or Crohn's disease, or a healthy co-twin of an affected twin (not recorded which). Each CDR3 is given with its conserved first and last residue. Each record gives: J gene, V gene, CDR3 protein.

j_call: TRBJ1-2; v_call: TRBV6-5; cdr3_aa: CASSYSQGAYGYTF
j_call: TRBJ2-5; v_call: TRBV6-2/TRBV6-3; cdr3_aa: CASSYIGGQETQYF
j_call: TRBJ1-2; v_call: TRBV20-1; cdr3_aa: CSASYSKGGVNYGYTF
j_call: TRBJ1-3; v_call: TRBV5-1; cdr3_aa: CASSSTGASGNTIYF
j_call: TRBJ1-2; v_call: TRBV18; cdr3_aa: CASSRANYGYTF
j_call: TRBJ1-1; v_call: TRBV6-2/TRBV6-3; cdr3_aa: CASINREGTEAFF
j_call: TRBJ2-3; v_call: TRBV24-1; cdr3_aa: CATSDPQGIADTQYF
j_call: TRBJ2-1; v_call: TRBV5-1; cdr3_aa: CASSPEGGLQNEQFF
j_call: TRBJ1-1; v_call: TRBV27; cdr3_aa: CASRSRLGGTEAFF
j_call: TRBJ2-7; v_call: TRBV5-4; cdr3_aa: CASSYYDREPYEQYF
j_call: TRBJ2-2; v_call: TRBV2; cdr3_aa: CASSVQGAGGTGELFF
j_call: TRBJ2-7; v_call: TRBV3-1; cdr3_aa: CASSRRDYSYEQYF
j_call: TRBJ2-1; v_call: TRBV20-1; cdr3_aa: CSAAGVNLYNEQFF
j_call: TRBJ2-1; v_call: TRBV11-3; cdr3_aa: CASSQLGGSYNEQFF
j_call: TRBJ2-1; v_call: TRBV18; cdr3_aa: CASSLLGGFNNEQFF
j_call: TRBJ2-7; v_call: TRBV20-1; cdr3_aa: CSARETGGSYEQYF
j_call: TRBJ1-6; v_call: TRBV20-1; cdr3_aa: CSAREGRGWRSPLHF
j_call: TRBJ2-2; v_call: TRBV5-1; cdr3_aa: CASSTSAIANTGELFF
j_call: TRBJ1-2; v_call: TRBV15; cdr3_aa: CATSREGRQHYGYTF
j_call: TRBJ2-4; v_call: TRBV28; cdr3_aa: CASSLTGRWNIQYF
j_call: TRBJ1-2; v_call: TRBV4-2; cdr3_aa: CASSQEYRQADYGYTF
j_call: TRBJ2-2; v_call: TRBV9; cdr3_aa: CASSVTGTGSVTGELFF
j_call: TRBJ1-2; v_call: TRBV18; cdr3_aa: CASSPVKAELNYGYTF
j_call: TRBJ2-7; v_call: TRBV7-2; cdr3_aa: CASSRGRGRSLYEQYF
j_call: TRBJ1-6; v_call: TRBV6-1; cdr3_aa: CASSEASSVNSPLHF
j_call: TRBJ1-1; v_call: TRBV5-5; cdr3_aa: CASSWDGGNTEAFF
j_call: TRBJ2-3; v_call: TRBV24-1; cdr3_aa: CATSDVDRVDTQYF
j_call: TRBJ2-7; v_call: TRBV28; cdr3_aa: CASRGAPTYEQYF
j_call: TRBJ2-2; v_call: TRBV27; cdr3_aa: CASSLSAWGTGELFF
j_call: TRBJ2-3; v_call: TRBV3-1; cdr3_aa: CASSLPGTRGEDTQYF
j_call: TRBJ2-1; v_call: TRBV18; cdr3_aa: CASSPPNADEQFF
j_call: TRBJ1-2; v_call: TRBV6-5; cdr3_aa: CASSSLFRDETNYGYTF
j_call: TRBJ2-7; v_call: TRBV15; cdr3_aa: CATSRGTGREQYF
j_call: TRBJ2-7; v_call: TRBV28; cdr3_aa: CASSFRGRGDYEQYF
j_call: TRBJ2-1; v_call: TRBV30; cdr3_aa: CAWSAGIKRWNEQFF
j_call: TRBJ2-2; v_call: TRBV19; cdr3_aa: CASTNLLGQGFTGELFF
j_call: TRBJ2-5; v_call: TRBV6-1; cdr3_aa: CASKVGGALGETQYF
j_call: TRBJ2-7; v_call: TRBV20-1; cdr3_aa: CSARDPGLFYEQYF
j_call: TRBJ1-2; v_call: TRBV6-5; cdr3_aa: CVSSYNAAANYGYTF
j_call: TRBJ2-2; v_call: TRBV5-1; cdr3_aa: CASSPTDRSSTTGELFF
j_call: TRBJ2-7; v_call: TRBV7-7; cdr3_aa: CASSLDWTSEQYF
j_call: TRBJ1-1; v_call: TRBV12-3/TRBV12-4; cdr3_aa: CASSIRSGALNTEAFF
j_call: TRBJ2-1; v_call: TRBV24-1; cdr3_aa: CATSDHNEQFF
j_call: TRBJ1-1; v_call: TRBV7-6; cdr3_aa: CASSLSDTEAFF
j_call: TRBJ2-3; v_call: TRBV5-1; cdr3_aa: CASSSGGFTDTQYF
j_call: TRBJ1-1; v_call: TRBV3-1; cdr3_aa: CASSQGETEAFF
j_call: TRBJ2-1; v_call: TRBV7-7; cdr3_aa: CASSLGVGAQDEQFF
j_call: TRBJ1-5; v_call: TRBV18; cdr3_aa: CASSPGAGNQPQHF